This T cell receptor (beta chain) came from a study of CD8 T cells in Susac syndrome. An amount of RNA that ranged from roughly 0.5 to 1 ug was reverse transcribed with random hexamers. A multiplex approach, immunoSEQ multiplex PCR, amplified TCR beta CDR3 across 54 Vbeta and 13 Jbeta. TCRdb recomputed calls from the immunoSEQ multiplex PCR reads with MiXCR, one row per CDR3 protein. The sample carries under 200,000 distinct CDR3 sequences, roughly 91% recorded once. V lost 7 bases and J 2 bases, leaving 15 bases between the germline ends. The V gene's germline CDR1 is MNHEY and CDR2 SVGEGT. The CDR3 is made up of 14 amino acids.

This receptor was taken from a human donor with Susac syndrome. The specimen was CD4+ T cells from PBMCs. The chain joins TRBV6-2 or TRBV6-3 to TRBJ2-7; D is uncertain. CDR3 residues: CASTLPGGPYEQYF. The CDR3 coding sequence is TGTGCCAGCACCCTACCCGGCGGCCCCTACGAGCAGTACTTC.